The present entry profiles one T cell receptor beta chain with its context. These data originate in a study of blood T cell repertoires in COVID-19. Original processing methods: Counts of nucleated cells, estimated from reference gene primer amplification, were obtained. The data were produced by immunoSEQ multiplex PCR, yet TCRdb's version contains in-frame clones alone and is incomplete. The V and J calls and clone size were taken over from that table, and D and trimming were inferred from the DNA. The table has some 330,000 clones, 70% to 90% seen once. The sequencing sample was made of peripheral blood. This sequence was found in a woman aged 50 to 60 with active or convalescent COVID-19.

CDR3 loop: CASSIGANTEAFF. DNA for the CDR3: TGTGCCAGCAGCATTGGGGCGAACACTGAAGCTTTCTTT. The chain carries TRBV7-2 and TRBJ1-1; TRBD1 might be the D (5 bases). Trimming stripped 5 bases from V and 1 base from J, with 8 bases between. CDR3 length: 13 amino acids. Germline V gene data show CDR1 as SGHTA and CDR2 as FQGNSA.